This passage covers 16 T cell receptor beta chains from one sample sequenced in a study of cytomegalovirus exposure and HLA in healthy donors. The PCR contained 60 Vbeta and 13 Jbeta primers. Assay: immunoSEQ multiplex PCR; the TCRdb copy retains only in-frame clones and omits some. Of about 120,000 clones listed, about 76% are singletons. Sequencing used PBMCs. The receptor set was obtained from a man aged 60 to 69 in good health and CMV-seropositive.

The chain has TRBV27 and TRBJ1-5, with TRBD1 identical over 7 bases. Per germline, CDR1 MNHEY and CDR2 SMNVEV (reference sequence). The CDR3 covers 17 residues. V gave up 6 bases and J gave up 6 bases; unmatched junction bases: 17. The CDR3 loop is CASRQRAHTGEVQPQHF. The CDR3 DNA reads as TGTGCCAGCAGGCAGAGAGCCCATACAGGGGAGGTTCAGCCCCAGCATTTT.

The CDR3 sequence is CASSLTPGGDYGYTF. The CDR3, as DNA: TGCGCCAGCAGCCTAACTCCAGGGGGAGACTATGGCTACACCTTC. V is TRBV5-1 and J is TRBJ1-2; 7 nucleotides line up with TRBD1. The CDR3 runs 15 residues. With V trimmed by 4 bases and J by 3 bases, 9 bases remained unmatched. The germline V gene encodes CDR1 SGHRS and CDR2 YFSETQ.

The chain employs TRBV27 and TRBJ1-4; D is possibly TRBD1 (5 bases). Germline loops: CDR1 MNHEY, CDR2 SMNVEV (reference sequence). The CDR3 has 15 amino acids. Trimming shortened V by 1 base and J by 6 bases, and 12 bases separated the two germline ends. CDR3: CASSLLAGRYEKLFF. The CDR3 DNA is TGTGCCAGCAGTTTATTGGCAGGGCGGTATGAAAAACTGTTTTTT.

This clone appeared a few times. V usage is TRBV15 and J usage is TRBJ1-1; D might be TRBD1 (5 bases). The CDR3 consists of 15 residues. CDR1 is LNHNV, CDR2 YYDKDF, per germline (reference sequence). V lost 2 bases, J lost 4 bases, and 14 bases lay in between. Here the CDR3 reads CATSRPGGVSTEAFF. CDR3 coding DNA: TGTGCCACCAGCAGACCCGGGGGGGTGAGCACTGAAGCTTTCTTT. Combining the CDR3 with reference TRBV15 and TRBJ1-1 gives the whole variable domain DAMVIQNPRYQVTQFGKPVTLSCSQTLNHNVMYWYQQKSSQAPKLLFHYYDKDFNNEADTPDNFQSRRPNTSFCFLDIRSPGLGDTAMYLCATSRPGGVSTEAFFGQGTRLTVV.

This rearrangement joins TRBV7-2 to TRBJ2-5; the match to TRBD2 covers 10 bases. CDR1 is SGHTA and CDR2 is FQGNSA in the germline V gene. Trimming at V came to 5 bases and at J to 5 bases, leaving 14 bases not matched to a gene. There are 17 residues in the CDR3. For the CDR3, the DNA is TGTGCCAGCAGCCGGGGGTCTAGCGGGAGAGGGCGGGAGACCCAGTACTTC. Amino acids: CASSRGSSGRGRETQYF.

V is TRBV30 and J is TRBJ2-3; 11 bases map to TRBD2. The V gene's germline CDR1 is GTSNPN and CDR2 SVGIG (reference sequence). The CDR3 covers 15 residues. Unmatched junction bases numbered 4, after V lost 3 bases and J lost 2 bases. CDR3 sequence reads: CAWRILAGVTDTQYF. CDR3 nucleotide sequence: TGTGCCTGGAGGATACTAGCGGGGGTCACAGATACGCAGTATTTT. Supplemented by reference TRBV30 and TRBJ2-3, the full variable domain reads SQTIHQWPATLVQPVGSPLSLECTVEGTSNPNLYWYRQAAGRGLQLLFYSVGIGQISSEVPQNLSASRPQDRQFILSSKKLLLSDSGFYLCAWRILAGVTDTQYFGPGTRLTVL.

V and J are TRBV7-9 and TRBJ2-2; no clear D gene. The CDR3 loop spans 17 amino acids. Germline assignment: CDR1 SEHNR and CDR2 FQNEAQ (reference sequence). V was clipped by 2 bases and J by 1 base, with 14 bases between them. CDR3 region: CASSLFPATENTGELFF. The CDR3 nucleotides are TGTGCCAGCAGCTTATTCCCCGCGACTGAGAACACCGGGGAGCTGTTTTTT.

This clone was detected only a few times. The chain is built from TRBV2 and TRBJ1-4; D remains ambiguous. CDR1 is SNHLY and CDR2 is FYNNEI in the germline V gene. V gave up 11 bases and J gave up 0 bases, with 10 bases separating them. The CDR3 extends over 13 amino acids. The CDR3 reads CALLRATNEKLFF. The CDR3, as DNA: TGTGCCCTCCTGCGTGCAACTAATGAAAAACTGTTTTTT.

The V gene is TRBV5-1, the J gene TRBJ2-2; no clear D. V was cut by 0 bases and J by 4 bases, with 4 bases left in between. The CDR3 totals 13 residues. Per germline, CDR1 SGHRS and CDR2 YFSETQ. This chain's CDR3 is CASSLVGTGELFF. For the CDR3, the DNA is TGCGCCAGCAGCTTGGTCGGCACCGGGGAGCTGTTTTTT.

CDR3 sequence reads: CASSVVGVSTEAFF. In DNA form, the CDR3 reads TGTGCCAGCAGCGTAGTAGGGGTCTCCACTGAAGCTTTCTTT. J is TRBJ1-1 and V is TRBV9, with D maybe TRBD1 (5 bases). This CDR3 has 14 residues. CDR1 and CDR2 (germline): SGDLS, YYNGEE. Trimming pared 0 bases from V and 4 bases from J, leaving 10 bases between.

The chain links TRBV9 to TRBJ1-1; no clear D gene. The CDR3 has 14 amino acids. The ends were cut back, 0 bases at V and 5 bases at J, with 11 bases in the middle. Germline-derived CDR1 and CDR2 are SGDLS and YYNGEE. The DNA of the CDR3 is TGTGCCAGCAGCGTAGAGCCGAGAGGAACTGAAGCTTTCTTT. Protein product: CASSVEPRGTEAFF.

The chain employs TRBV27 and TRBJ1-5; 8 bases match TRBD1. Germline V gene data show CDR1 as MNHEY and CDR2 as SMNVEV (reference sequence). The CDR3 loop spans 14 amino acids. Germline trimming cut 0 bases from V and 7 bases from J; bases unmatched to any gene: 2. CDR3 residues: CASSLSRTGQPQHF. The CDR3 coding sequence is TGTGCCAGCAGTTTATCCAGGACAGGGCAGCCCCAGCATTTT.

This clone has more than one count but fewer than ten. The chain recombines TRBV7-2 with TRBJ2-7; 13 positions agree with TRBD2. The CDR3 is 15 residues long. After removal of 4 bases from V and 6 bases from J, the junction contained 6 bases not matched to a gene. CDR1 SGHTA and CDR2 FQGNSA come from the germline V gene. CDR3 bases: TGTGCCAGCAGCTGGGGACTAGCGGGATCGTCCGAGCAGTACTTC. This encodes CASSWGLAGSSEQYF. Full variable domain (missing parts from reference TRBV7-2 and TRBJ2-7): GAGVSQSPSNKVTEKGKDVELRCDPISGHTALYWYRQSLGQGLEFLIYFQGNSAPDKSGLPSDRFSAERTGGSVSTLTIQRTQQEDSAVYLCASSWGLAGSSEQYFGPGTRLTVT.

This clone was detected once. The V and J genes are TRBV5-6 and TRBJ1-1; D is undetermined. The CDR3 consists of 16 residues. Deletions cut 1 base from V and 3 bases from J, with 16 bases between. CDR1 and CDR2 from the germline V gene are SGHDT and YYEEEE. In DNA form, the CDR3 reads TGTGCCAGCAGCTTGATACCTAAAATAACCGACACTGAAGCTTTCTTT. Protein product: CASSLIPKITDTEAFF.

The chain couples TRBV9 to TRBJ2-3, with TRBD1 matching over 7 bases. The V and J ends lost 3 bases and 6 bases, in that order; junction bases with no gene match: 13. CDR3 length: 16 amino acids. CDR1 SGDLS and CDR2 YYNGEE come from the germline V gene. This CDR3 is CASSAIPGQRGDTQYF. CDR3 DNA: TGTGCCAGCAGCGCCATACCGGGACAGAGAGGCGATACGCAGTATTTT. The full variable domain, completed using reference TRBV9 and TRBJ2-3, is DSGVTQTPKHLITATGQRVTLRCSPRSGDLSVYWYQQSLDQGLQFLIQYYNGEERAKGNILERFSAQQFPDLHSELNLSSLELGDSALYFCASSAIPGQRGDTQYFGPGTRLTVL.

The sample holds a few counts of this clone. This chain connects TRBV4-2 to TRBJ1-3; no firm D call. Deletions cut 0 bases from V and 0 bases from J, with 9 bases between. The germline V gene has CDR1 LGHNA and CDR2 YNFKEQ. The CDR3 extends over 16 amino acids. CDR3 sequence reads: CASSQDLANSGNTIYF. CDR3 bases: TGTGCCAGCAGCCAAGATCTAGCCAACTCTGGAAACACCATATATTTT.